A selection of T cell receptor beta chains follows, all from one sample in a study of cytomegalovirus exposure and HLA in healthy donors. Only in-frame clones appear in the TCRdb table, and some are missing; sequencing was by immunoSEQ multiplex PCR. The repertoire holds roughly 290,000 clones, with about four fifths as singletons. Sequenced input: PBMCs. Every receptor here comes from a girl aged 2 to 10 in good health and CMV-seronegative. CDR3s include the opening cysteine and the closing phenylalanine or tryptophan. The order of the fields is CDR3 protein, CDR3 DNA, D gene, clone size, J gene, V gene. The D gene is left open where the match is weak. Clone size is given for some rows only: seen once, a few or many times, or a class if the clone is expanded.

CATGPAGQGNYGYTF,TGTGCCACCGGACCTGCGGGACAGGGCAACTATGGCTACACCTTC,TRBD1,NA,TRBJ1-2,TRBV27
CASSQIPTSGRAYSYEQYF,TGCGCCAGCAGCCAAATACCGACTAGCGGGAGGGCCTACTCCTACGAGCAGTACTTC,TRBD2,NA,TRBJ2-7,TRBV4-1
CASSQVGTGVPDGYTF,TGCGCCAGCAGCCAAGTTGGGACAGGGGTACCAGATGGCTACACCTTC,TRBD1,NA,TRBJ1-2,TRBV4-1
CSVEDLSRTGELFF,TGCAGCGTTGAAGATCTGTCCCGTACCGGGGAGCTGTTTTTT,NA,NA,TRBJ2-2,TRBV29-1
CASSQLRGRGEKLFF,TGTGCCAGCAGCCAGCTGAGGGGGCGAGGGGAAAAACTGTTTTTT,TRBD1,NA,TRBJ1-4,TRBV14
CASSPAGMNQPQHF,TGTGCCAGCTCACCGGCAGGGATGAATCAGCCCCAGCATTTT,NA,NA,TRBJ1-5,TRBV18
CASSFSWTGHRNQPQHF,TGTGCCAGCAGTTTTAGTTGGACAGGGCATCGCAATCAGCCCCAGCATTTT,TRBD1,NA,TRBJ1-5,TRBV28
CASSPMDRDNEQFF,TGTGCCAGCTCACCAATGGACAGGGACAATGAGCAGTTCTTC,TRBD1,NA,TRBJ2-1,TRBV18
CASSSLYEQYF,TGTGCCAGCAGTTCCCTCTACGAGCAGTACTTC,NA,NA,TRBJ2-7,TRBV6-6
CAWSGYPQEKLFF,TGTGCCTGGAGTGGATACCCTCAGGAAAAACTGTTTTTT,NA,NA,TRBJ1-4,TRBV30
CASSQGRESGETQYF,TGTGCCAGCAGCCAGGGGCGGGAGAGTGGAGAGACCCAGTACTTC,TRBD2,few,TRBJ2-5,TRBV4-2
CASSPRLAEYNEQFF,TGCGCCAGCAGCCCAAGACTAGCGGAGTACAATGAGCAGTTCTTC,TRBD2,NA,TRBJ2-1,TRBV5-1
CASSSLKAGGPEEQFF,TGTGCCAGCAGCTCCTTAAAAGCGGGGGGGCCAGAAGAGCAGTTCTTC,TRBD2,NA,TRBJ2-1,TRBV5-5
CASSFGQGAPGELFF,TGTGCCAGCAGCTTCGGACAGGGGGCGCCCGGGGAGCTGTTTTTT,TRBD1,NA,TRBJ2-2,TRBV7-8
CASGRARGGNQPQHF,TGTGCCAGCGGGAGGGCTCGCGGGGGCAATCAGCCCCAGCATTTT,NA,few,TRBJ1-5,TRBV6-1
CASSYSRHSYEQYF,TGTGCCAGCAGTTACTCGAGACACTCCTACGAGCAGTACTTC,NA,NA,TRBJ2-7,TRBV6-6
CASSLSLISSEQYF,TGTGCCAGCAGCTTGAGTCTTATTTCGAGCGAGCAGTACTTC,NA,NA,TRBJ2-7,TRBV5-6
CASSTLRGSSTEAFF,TGTGCCAGCAGCACCCTCAGGGGATCGAGCACTGAAGCTTTCTTT,NA,NA,TRBJ1-1,TRBV13
CAWRATYGYTF,TGTGCCTGGAGGGCCACCTATGGCTACACCTTC,NA,NA,TRBJ1-2,TRBV30
CASSSPGQGNQPQHF,TGTGCCAGCAGCTCTCCGGGACAGGGTAATCAGCCCCAGCATTTT,TRBD1,NA,TRBJ1-5,TRBV7-8
CASSPRGGALREKLFF,TGTGCCAGCAGCCCGAGGGGCGGGGCATTAAGGGAAAAACTGTTTTTT,NA,few,TRBJ1-4,TRBV7-9
CAISAGLAGEKQYF,TGTGCCATCAGTGCCGGACTAGCGGGAGAGAAGCAGTACTTC,TRBD2,NA,TRBJ2-7,TRBV10-3
CASSGGGQSSYNEQFF,TGTGCCAGCAGTGGCGGAGGACAGAGCTCCTACAATGAGCAGTTCTTC,NA,NA,TRBJ2-1,TRBV27
CASQQEDYSNQPQHF,TGTGCCAGCCAACAAGAGGATTATAGCAATCAGCCCCAGCATTTT,NA,NA,TRBJ1-5,TRBV7-8
CAWSLSYGYTF,TGTGCCTGGAGTCTAAGCTATGGCTACACCTTC,NA,NA,TRBJ1-2,TRBV30
CASSLIAGGYNEQFF,TGTGCCAGCAGTCTTATAGCGGGAGGGTACAATGAGCAGTTCTTC,TRBD2,NA,TRBJ2-1,TRBV7-9
CATSREELERDTQYF,TGTGCCACCAGCAGAGAGGAACTAGAGCGAGATACGCAGTATTTT,NA,NA,TRBJ2-3,TRBV15
CASSYRDSDNQPQHF,TGCGCCAGCAGCTATCGGGACAGTGACAATCAGCCCCAGCATTTT,TRBD1,NA,TRBJ1-5,TRBV4-1
CATQEAKNIQYF,TGTGCCACCCAGGAAGCCAAAAACATTCAGTACTTC,NA,NA,TRBJ2-4,TRBV28
CASSHGQAGGELFF,TGTGCCAGCAGCCACGGACAGGCAGGCGGGGAGCTGTTTTTT,TRBD1,NA,TRBJ2-2,TRBV16
CASSPGTGVSNQPQHF,TGTGCCAGCAGTCCTGGGACGGGGGTTAGCAATCAGCCCCAGCATTTT,NA,few,TRBJ1-5,TRBV2
CASRDSYDEQYF,TGTGCCAGCAGGGACAGCTACGACGAGCAGTACTTC,NA,NA,TRBJ2-7,TRBV2
CASSRTVNTGELFF,TGTGCCAGCAGCCGAACAGTGAACACCGGGGAGCTGTTTTTT,NA,NA,TRBJ2-2,TRBV11-2
CASGLVSSGSDEQFF,TGTGCTAGTGGTTTGGTTAGTAGCGGGAGCGATGAGCAGTTCTTC,TRBD2,few,TRBJ2-1,TRBV12-5
CASSRDRAYEQYF,TGTGCCAGCAGCCGGGACAGGGCCTACGAGCAGTACTTC,TRBD1,NA,TRBJ2-7,TRBV7-9
CSAGTDVTYEQYF,TGCAGCGCCGGGACAGACGTAACCTACGAGCAGTACTTC,TRBD1,NA,TRBJ2-7,TRBV29-1
CASSQQTASTEAFF,TGCGCCAGCAGCCAACAGACAGCAAGCACTGAAGCTTTCTTT,NA,NA,TRBJ1-1,TRBV4-1
CASSLFSTGGSKQYF,TGTGCCAGCAGTCTCTTCTCCACAGGCGGATCCAAGCAGTACTTC,NA,NA,TRBJ2-7,TRBV2
CSVRARLAGGVSYEQYF,TGCAGCGTTCGGGCGAGGCTAGCGGGAGGCGTCTCCTACGAGCAGTACTTC,TRBD2,NA,TRBJ2-7,TRBV29-1
CASSLWRREAFF,TGTGCCAGCAGCTTATGGAGGAGGGAAGCTTTCTTT,NA,few,TRBJ1-1,TRBV11-2
CASSLGTVAGYTF,TGCGCCAGCAGCTTGGGGACAGTGGCAGGATACACCTTC,NA,NA,TRBJ1-2,TRBV5-1
CASSRTSGSSGEQFF,TGTGCCAGCAGTAGGACTAGCGGGAGCTCCGGTGAGCAGTTCTTC,TRBD2,few,TRBJ2-1,TRBV6-4
CASSQTGLGATNEKLFF,TGCGCCAGCAGCCAGACAGGGCTAGGGGCAACTAATGAAAAACTGTTTTTT,TRBD1,NA,TRBJ1-4,TRBV4-1
CASSEEAMVAGPREQYF,TGTGCCAGCAGTGAAGAGGCTATGGTAGCGGGACCGCGAGAGCAGTACTTC,TRBD2,NA,TRBJ2-7,TRBV6-1
CASSLLRYGYTF,TGTGCCAGCAGCTTGCTCCGCTATGGCTACACCTTC,NA,few,TRBJ1-2,TRBV5-6
CASSGNWTYEQYF,TGTGCCAGCAGTGGAAATTGGACATACGAGCAGTACTTC,NA,NA,TRBJ2-7,TRBV6-1
CASRRASVSSYEQYF,TGTGCCAGCAGACGAGCGTCAGTAAGCTCCTACGAGCAGTACTTC,NA,NA,TRBJ2-7,TRBV28
CASSPVLAGITDTQYF,TGTGCCAGCAGCCCCGTGCTAGCGGGGATCACAGATACGCAGTATTTT,TRBD2,NA,TRBJ2-3,TRBV28
CASSLVDRTEAFF,TGTGCCAGCAGCTTAGTAGACAGGACTGAAGCTTTCTTT,NA,NA,TRBJ1-1,TRBV7-8
CASSVAGDRAYEQYF,TGTGCCAGCAGCGTAGCGGGGGACAGGGCCTACGAGCAGTACTTC,TRBD1,once,TRBJ2-7,TRBV9
CASSLAIHEQFF,TGTGCCAGCAGCTTAGCTATCCATGAGCAGTTCTTC,NA,NA,TRBJ2-1,TRBV7-8
CASAGGRTNTEAFF,TGTGCCAGTGCTGGTGGGAGGACGAACACTGAAGCTTTCTTT,NA,NA,TRBJ1-1,TRBV7-8
CASSLFSGRASYNEQFF,TGTGCCAGCAGCTTATTTAGCGGGAGAGCTTCCTACAATGAGCAGTTCTTC,TRBD2,NA,TRBJ2-1,TRBV7-2